This is a list of T cell receptor beta chains from one sample in a study of CD8 T cells in ankylosing spondylitis. TCRdb called the 5' RACE reads again in MiXCR, with one record for every CDR3 protein. Of some 150,000 distinct CDR3 sequences in the sample, 44% were seen once. Sequencing input: synovial fluid, either unsorted or a sorted T cell fraction (not recorded which). The receptor set was obtained from a male donor with ankylosing spondylitis. CDR3s include the opening cysteine and the closing phenylalanine or tryptophan. The order of the fields is clone size, V gene, J gene, D gene, CDR3 DNA, CDR3 protein. A D gene is named only where the DNA matches it firmly. The size entry is marked missing in some rows and otherwise reads once, few, many or a size class.

>-|TRBV18|TRBJ1-1|TRBD1
TGTGCCAGCTCACGCGCTCCGGGACAGGGCGAAGCTTTCTTT
CASSRAPGQGEAFF
>-|TRBV12-3/TRBV12-4|TRBJ1-6|TRBD1
TGTGCCAGCAGTTTTTCCCCATTACAGGGGACACCCCTCCACTTT
CASSFSPLQGTPLHF
>few|TRBV27|TRBJ1-1|-
TGTGCCAGCAGTTTCGAGGGTATGAACACTGAAGCTTTCTTT
CASSFEGMNTEAFF
>-|TRBV4-1|TRBJ2-2|-
TGCGCCAGCAGCCAAGAACAAGGGTCTAAGTTCGGGGAGCTGTTTTTT
CASSQEQGSKFGELFF
>-|TRBV15|TRBJ2-3|TRBD2
TGTGCCACCAGCATAACGGCGGGGGGTGCCACAGATACGCAGTATTTT
CATSITAGGATDTQYF
>-|TRBV11-2|TRBJ2-3|-
TGTGCCAGCAGCTTAACTTTGGGGTGGGGCGCAGATACGCAGTATTTT
CASSLTLGWGADTQYF
>-|TRBV5-1|TRBJ2-3|TRBD1
TGCGCCAGCAGTTCCCGGGGACAGGTTGGCACAGATACGCAGTATTTT
CASSSRGQVGTDTQYF
>-|TRBV27|TRBJ2-7|TRBD1
TGTGCCAGCAGTGCAGGGGGCGAGCAGTACTTC
CASSAGGEQYF
>-|TRBV5-6|TRBJ2-1|-
TGTGCCAGCAGCTTGGCCGTAAGTGAGCAGTTCTTC
CASSLAVSEQFF
>-|TRBV7-8|TRBJ2-7|-
TGTGCCAGCAGCTTATTGGGTGGTACGGGACTCCTCGAGGAGCAGTACTTC
CASSLLGGTGLLEEQYF
>-|TRBV18|TRBJ2-7|-
TGTGCCAGCTCACCTACACCAGGGGCGAGGGGTTACGAGCAGTACTTC
CASSPTPGARGYEQYF
>-|TRBV15|TRBJ2-1|-
TGTGCCACCAGCAGAGTTATACAAGGAGTTATCATTTACAATGAGCAGTTCTTC
CATSRVIQGVIIYNEQFF
>-|TRBV12-3/TRBV12-4|TRBJ2-1|-
TGTGCCAGCAGTTTAGGGCAGCACAATGAGCAGTTCTTC
CASSLGQHNEQFF
>few|TRBV6-5|TRBJ2-2|-
TGTGCCAGCAGTTACTCTCTATGGGGCAGTGGCACCGGGGAGCTGTTTTTT
CASSYSLWGSGTGELFF
>-|TRBV5-1|TRBJ2-7|TRBD2
TGCGCCAGCAGCCGTAGCGGGCACCCCTACGAGCAGTACTTC
CASSRSGHPYEQYF
>-|TRBV4-2|TRBJ2-3|TRBD2
TGTGCCAGCAGCCAAGGACTGCCTAGCGGGGCAGGAGATACGCAGTATTTT
CASSQGLPSGAGDTQYF
>many|TRBV29-1|TRBJ2-1|-
TGCAGCGTTGACCCGACAGCAGTCGGGAACAATGAGCAGTTCTTC
CSVDPTAVGNNEQFF
>-|TRBV4-2|TRBJ2-1|-
TGTGCCAGCAGCCAAGATCCAGAGTTCCGTGGCAATGAGCAGTTCTTC
CASSQDPEFRGNEQFF
>many|TRBV20-1|TRBJ1-2|TRBD1
TGCAGTGCTAGAGATCCGACAGGGGCTGGCTACACCTTC
CSARDPTGAGYTF
>few|TRBV5-5|TRBJ2-7|-
TGTGCCAGCAGCTTGATCAGGGAAGTTGGCCCCTACGAGCAGTACTTC
CASSLIREVGPYEQYF
>few|TRBV9|TRBJ2-5|TRBD2
TGTGCCAGCAGCGACCCCGTGGCTAGCGGGAGCTCCGAGACCCAGTACTTC
CASSDPVASGSSETQYF
>many|TRBV12-3/TRBV12-4|TRBJ2-5|TRBD2
TGTGCCAGCAGCCGCCTTAGCGGGGGGCCAGAAGAGACCCAGTACTTC
CASSRLSGGPEETQYF
>-|TRBV29-1|TRBJ2-7|-
TGCAGCGTGGACCTGGGGGCCGACGAGCAGTACTTC
CSVDLGADEQYF
>once|TRBV20-1|TRBJ2-1|TRBD1
TGCAGTGGCCCCCCGACAGGGGGATTACCTAACAATGAGCAGTTCTTC
CSGPPTGGLPNNEQFF
>-|TRBV7-2|TRBJ2-7|-
TGTGCCAGCAGCTCTTGGGGGATCTCCTACGAGCAGTACTTC
CASSSWGISYEQYF
>-|TRBV20-1|TRBJ1-5|TRBD1
TGCAGTGCTATTCGGGACAGGTCAAATCAGCCCCAGCATTTT
CSAIRDRSNQPQHF
>-|TRBV7-9|TRBJ2-1|TRBD2
TGTGCCAGCAGCTTAGCCCTAGCGGGAGTCCATGAGCAGTTCTTC
CASSLALAGVHEQFF
>-|TRBV27|TRBJ1-1|-
TGTGCCAGCAGTCGCTACAGGGAGGATCTGGGGACTGAAGCTTTCTTT
CASSRYREDLGTEAFF
>-|TRBV29-1|TRBJ2-5|-
TGCAGCGTTTGGGCCCCCGAGGAGCCCCTCCAAGAGACCCAGTACTTC
CSVWAPEEPLQETQYF
>-|TRBV7-3|TRBJ2-5|TRBD1
TGTGCCAGCAGCCCCCTAGGGGGCGAAGAGACCCAGTACTTC
CASSPLGGEETQYF
>-|TRBV28|TRBJ1-2|TRBD1
TGTGCCAGCAGTTTAACCGCCGGGACAGCGAACTATGGCTACACCTTC
CASSLTAGTANYGYTF
>-|TRBV5-1|TRBJ2-5|-
TGCGCCAGCAGCTTGGCCTCCTTAGGGAGAGGGAAGACCCAGTACTTC
CASSLASLGRGKTQYF
>-|TRBV5-1|TRBJ1-2|-
TGCGCCAGCAGCTTAAAGTTTACAGGGTGGGACTATGGCTACACCTTC
CASSLKFTGWDYGYTF
>few|TRBV5-6|TRBJ1-5|TRBD1
TGTGCCAGCAGCTTGGGGGAAACAGGGGGCGAGGAGCCCCAGCATTTT
CASSLGETGGEEPQHF
>-|TRBV30|TRBJ2-7|TRBD1
TGTGCCTGGCAGGGACAGTCTTACGAGCAGTACTTC
CAWQGQSYEQYF
>many|TRBV12-3/TRBV12-4|TRBJ1-1|TRBD1
TGTGCCAGCAGTTTGTTAGGGGGCGCGTACACTGAAGCTTTCTTT
CASSLLGGAYTEAFF
>-|TRBV24-1|TRBJ1-5|-
TGTGCCACCAGTGATTTGCTCGCGGGGGGCGCGGGGCAGCCCCAGCATTTT
CATSDLLAGGAGQPQHF
>-|TRBV4-3|TRBJ1-5|-
TGCGCCAGCAGCCATGGATTAAATCAGCCCCAGCATTTT
CASSHGLNQPQHF
>-|TRBV5-1|TRBJ2-1|-
TGCGCCAGCAGACCGGGGTGGGCCTACAATGAGCAGTTCTTC
CASRPGWAYNEQFF
>once|TRBV3-1|TRBJ2-7|-
TGTGCCAGCAGCCGGGCGGGAAAAAGGTCCTACGAGCAGTACTTC
CASSRAGKRSYEQYF
>few|TRBV6-1|TRBJ1-4|-
TGTGCCAGCTCTGACGACCTGGGGGGGGCAGTTGAAAAACTGTTTTTT
CASSDDLGGAVEKLFF
>-|TRBV29-1|TRBJ2-3|TRBD2
TGCAGCGTTGGAGATCCCCTAGCGGACTTCACAGATACGCAGTATTTT
CSVGDPLADFTDTQYF
>few|TRBV2|TRBJ2-2|-
TGTGCCAGCAGTGAAGGATCGAACACCGGGGAGCTGTTTTTT
CASSEGSNTGELFF
>-|TRBV7-9|TRBJ2-7|-
TGTGCCAGCAGAGGGTCCTACGAGCAGTACTTC
CASRGSYEQYF
>once|TRBV20-1|TRBJ2-3|TRBD2
TGCAGTGCTGAAGAAGGGCTAGCGGAAGGTCCTAGCACAGATACGCAGTATTTT
CSAEEGLAEGPSTDTQYF
>-|TRBV6-2/TRBV6-3|TRBJ2-7|TRBD1
TGTGCCAGCAGTTACCGGGGGACAGGGGACTACGAGCAGTACTTC
CASSYRGTGDYEQYF
>-|TRBV24-1|TRBJ2-7|-
TGTGCCACCAGTGATTCCTCCCCCATCGGAAGTCCCTACGAGCAGTACTTC
CATSDSSPIGSPYEQYF
>medium-sized|TRBV7-9|TRBJ2-7|-
TGTGCCAGCAGCTCCCCCCTCCGCCAGTACGAGCAGTACTTC
CASSSPLRQYEQYF
>few|TRBV12-3/TRBV12-4|TRBJ1-5|-
TGTGCCAGCAGTTTGTTATCCGGGTTCGTTCAGCCCCAGCATTTT
CASSLLSGFVQPQHF
>-|TRBV5-5|TRBJ2-7|-
TGTGCCAGCAGACTTGCGGGTTACTACGAGCAGTACTTC
CASRLAGYYEQYF
>-|TRBV7-2|TRBJ2-2|-
TGTGCCAGCAGCTTTGTGAAGAACACCGGGGAGCTGTTTTTT
CASSFVKNTGELFF
>-|TRBV28|TRBJ1-4|TRBD1
TGTGCCAGCAGATCTCCGGGACAGGGCTTTCGGGATAATGAAAAACTGTTTTTT
CASRSPGQGFRDNEKLFF
>-|TRBV5-1|TRBJ1-2|-
TGCGCCAGCAGCTTTGGTCTCGACCACTATGGCTACACCTTC
CASSFGLDHYGYTF
>-|TRBV6-5|TRBJ1-6|-
TGTGCCAGCAGTTCCTCCCGGCCAAGACAGGCCTATAATTCACCCCTCCACTTT
CASSSSRPRQAYNSPLHF
>-|TRBV5-6|TRBJ2-7|-
TGTGCCAGCAGCTTGTCATCAGGGGCTGATTCCTACGAGCAGTACTTC
CASSLSSGADSYEQYF